Below are 5 T cell receptor beta chains sequenced from a single sample in a study of blood T cell repertoires in COVID-19. This table comes from immunoSEQ multiplex PCR, and its TCRdb copy is limited to in-frame clones, with some not included. This table has about 250,000 clones, under 90% appearing once. Sequencing was done on a sample of PBMCs or T cells enriched from blood (not recorded which). All receptors derive from a man aged 35-49 years who had recovered from COVID-19.

V usage is TRBV4-3 and J usage is TRBJ1-1; the D is unclear. Trimming shortened V by 3 bases and J by 0 bases, and 11 bases separated the two germline ends. Per the germline V gene, CDR1 is LGHNA and CDR2 is YSLEER. The CDR3 covers 15 residues. This chain's CDR3 is CASSQGMGVNTEAFF. The CDR3 DNA sequence: TGCGCCAGCAGCCAGGGGATGGGAGTGAACACTGAAGCTTTCTTT.

The CDR3 loop is CASSTAAGADTQYF. The CDR3, as DNA: TGTGCCAGTAGCACAGCGGCCGGCGCAGATACGCAGTATTTT. This rearrangement joins TRBV19 to TRBJ2-3; possible D gene TRBD2, 5 bases. V lost 6 bases and J 4 bases, leaving 14 bases between the germline ends. CDR3 size: 14 residues. Germline V gene sequence: CDR1 LNHDA, CDR2 SQIVND (reference sequence). Together with reference TRBV19 and TRBJ2-3, the CDR3 gives the full variable domain: DGGITQSPKYLFRKEGQNVTLSCEQNLNHDAMYWYRQDPGQGLRLIYYSQIVNDFQKGDIAEGYSVSREKKESFPLTVTSAQKNPTAFYLCASSTAAGADTQYFGPGTRLTVL.

This chain joins TRBV11-2 and TRBJ2-7; the match to TRBD1 covers 8 bases. Germline trimming cut 5 bases from V and 2 bases from J; bases unmatched to any gene: 2. This CDR3 contains 13 residues. Germline loops: CDR1 SGHAT, CDR2 FQNNGV. The CDR3 here is CASSLTGAYEQYF. CDR3 DNA sequence: TGTGCCAGCAGCCTGACAGGGGCCTACGAGCAGTACTTC.

The chain recombines TRBV7-9 with TRBJ1-2; TRBD1 matches at 7 bases. Germline loops: CDR1 SEHNR, CDR2 FQNEAQ (reference sequence). This CDR3 has 14 amino acids. The J segment lost 4 bases and the V segment lost 6 bases, leaving 8 bases of the junction unmatched. The CDR3 DNA follows: TGTGCCAGCAGTCGGGACAGCAACTTCTATGGCTACACCTTC. It encodes CASSRDSNFYGYTF. Variable domain in full (rest from reference TRBV7-9 and TRBJ1-2): DTGVSQNPRHKITKRGQNVTFRCDPISEHNRLYWYRQTLGQGPEFLTYFQNEAQLEKSRLLSDRFSAERPKGSFSTLEIQRTEQGDSAMYLCASSRDSNFYGYTFGSGTRLTVV.

The J gene is TRBJ1-2, the V gene TRBV4-2; 7 positions match TRBD1. CDR3 length equals 16 residues. The germline gives CDR1 LGHNA, CDR2 YNFKEQ. V lost 3 bases to trimming and J lost 6 bases; unmatched junction nucleotides: 13. CDR3 bases: TGTGCCAGCAGCCACCGAGAACCGGGACAGACTGATGGCTACACCTTC. Translation gives CASSHREPGQTDGYTF.